The subject of this entry is one T cell receptor (beta chain). This specimen comes from a study of T cells in localized non-small cell lung cancer. CDR3 length equals 14 residues. Trimming removed 7 bases from V and 0 bases from J, with 12 bases in between. The V gene's germline CDR1 is MNHNS and CDR2 SASEGT. TCRdb's copy holds only in-frame clones and misses some; the assay was immunoSEQ multiplex PCR. This sample has 45,000 to 55,000 clones, with about 72% found just once. The clonotype was recovered from a man aged 35 to 69 with stage I squamous cell lung carcinoma. The specimen comprised peripheral blood, sampled before any cancer treatment. V is TRBV6-1 and J is TRBJ1-2; D possibly corresponds to TRBD1 (5 bases). The CDR3 nucleotides read TGTGCCAGCACCAGGGACGGAGCTAACTATGGCTACACCTTC. Protein product: CASTRDGANYGYTF.